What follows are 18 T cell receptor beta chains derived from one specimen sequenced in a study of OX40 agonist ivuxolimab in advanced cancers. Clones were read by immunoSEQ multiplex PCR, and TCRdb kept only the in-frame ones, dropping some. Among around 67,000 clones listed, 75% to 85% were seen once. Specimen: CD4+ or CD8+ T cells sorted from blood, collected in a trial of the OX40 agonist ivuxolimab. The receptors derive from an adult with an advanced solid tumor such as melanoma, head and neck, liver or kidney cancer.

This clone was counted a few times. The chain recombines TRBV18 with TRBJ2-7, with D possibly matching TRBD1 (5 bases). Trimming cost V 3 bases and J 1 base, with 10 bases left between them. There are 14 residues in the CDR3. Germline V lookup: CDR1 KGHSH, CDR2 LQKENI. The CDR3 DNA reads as TGTGCCAGCTCACCGGGGCCAGGTTCCTACGAGCAGTACTTC. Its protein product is CASSPGPGSYEQYF.

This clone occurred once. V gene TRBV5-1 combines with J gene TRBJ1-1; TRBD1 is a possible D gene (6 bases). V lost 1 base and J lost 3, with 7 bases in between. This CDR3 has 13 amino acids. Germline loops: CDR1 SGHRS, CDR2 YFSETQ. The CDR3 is CASSLSGDTEAFF. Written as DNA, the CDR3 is TGCGCCAGCAGCTTGTCAGGGGACACTGAAGCTTTCTTT.

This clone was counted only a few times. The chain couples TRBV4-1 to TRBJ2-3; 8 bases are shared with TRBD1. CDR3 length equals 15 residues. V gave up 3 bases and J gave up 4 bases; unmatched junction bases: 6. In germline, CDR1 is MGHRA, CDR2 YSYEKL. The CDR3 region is CASSHLDRDADTQYF. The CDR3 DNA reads TGCGCCAGCAGCCACCTGGACAGGGATGCAGATACGCAGTATTTT.

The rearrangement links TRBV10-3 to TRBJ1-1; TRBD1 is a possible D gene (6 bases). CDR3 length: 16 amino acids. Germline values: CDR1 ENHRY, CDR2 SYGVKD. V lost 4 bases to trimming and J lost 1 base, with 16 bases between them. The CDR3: CAISGNRVGGNTEAFF. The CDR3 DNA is TGTGCCATCAGTGGGAACAGGGTAGGGGGGAACACTGAAGCTTTCTTT.

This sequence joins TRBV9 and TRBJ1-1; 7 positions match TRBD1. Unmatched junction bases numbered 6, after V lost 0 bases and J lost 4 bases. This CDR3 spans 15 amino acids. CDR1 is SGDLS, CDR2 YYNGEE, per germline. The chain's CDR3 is CASSVDNRGGTEAFF. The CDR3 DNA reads TGTGCCAGCAGCGTAGATAACAGGGGAGGCACTGAAGCTTTCTTT.

The CDR3 DNA reads as TGTGCCAGCAGCTCCGGAGGGGGAGTCAAGACCCAGTACTTC. Residues: CASSSGGGVKTQYF. J is TRBJ2-5 and V is TRBV5-4; the D call may be TRBD1 or TRBD2 (6 bases each). The CDR3 sequence is 14 residues long. Trimming shortened V by 3 bases and J by 6 bases, and 15 bases separated the two germline ends. Germline V gene lookup returns CDR1 SGHNT and CDR2 YYREEE (reference sequence).

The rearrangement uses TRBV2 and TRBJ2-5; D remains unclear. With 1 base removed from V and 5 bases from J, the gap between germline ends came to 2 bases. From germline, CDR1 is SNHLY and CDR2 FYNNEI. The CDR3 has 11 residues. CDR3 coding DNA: TGTGCCAGCAGTGAAGGGGAGACCCAGTACTTC. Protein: CASSEGETQYF.

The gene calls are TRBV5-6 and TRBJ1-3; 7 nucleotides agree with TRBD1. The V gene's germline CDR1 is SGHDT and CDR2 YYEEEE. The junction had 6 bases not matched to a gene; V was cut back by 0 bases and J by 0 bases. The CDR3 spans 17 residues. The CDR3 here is CASSLGLRDSSGNTIYF. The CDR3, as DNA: TGTGCCAGCAGCTTGGGACTACGGGACAGCTCTGGAAACACCATATATTTT.

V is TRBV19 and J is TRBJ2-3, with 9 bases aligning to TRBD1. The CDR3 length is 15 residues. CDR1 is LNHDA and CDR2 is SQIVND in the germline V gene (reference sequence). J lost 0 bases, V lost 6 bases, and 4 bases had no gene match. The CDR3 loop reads CASRRDRVSTDTQYF. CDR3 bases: TGTGCCAGTAGAAGGGACAGGGTAAGCACAGATACGCAGTATTTT.

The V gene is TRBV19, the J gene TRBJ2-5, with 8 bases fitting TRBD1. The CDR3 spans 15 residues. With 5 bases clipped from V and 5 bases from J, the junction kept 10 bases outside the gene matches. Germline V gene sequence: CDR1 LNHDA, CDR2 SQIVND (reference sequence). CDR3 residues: CASSARTGLGETQYF. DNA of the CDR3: TGTGCCAGTAGTGCTCGGACAGGGTTGGGGGAGACCCAGTACTTC.

The CDR3 reads CASSPGQAMASDTQYF. Written as DNA, the CDR3 is TGTGCCAGTAGTCCGGGACAGGCCATGGCTTCGGATACGCAGTATTTT. The rearrangement joins TRBV19 to TRBJ2-3, with 8 bases fitting TRBD1. Germline assignment: CDR1 LNHDA and CDR2 SQIVND (reference sequence). The junction had 13 bases not matched to a gene; V was cut back by 5 bases and J by 6 bases. There are 16 residues in the CDR3. Looking up the rest from reference TRBV19 and TRBJ2-3 gives the full variable domain: DGGITQSPKYLFRKEGQNVTLSCEQNLNHDAMYWYRQDPGQGLRLIYYSQIVNDFQKGDIAEGYSVSREKKESFPLTVTSAQKNPTAFYLCASSPGQAMASDTQYFGPGTRLTVL.

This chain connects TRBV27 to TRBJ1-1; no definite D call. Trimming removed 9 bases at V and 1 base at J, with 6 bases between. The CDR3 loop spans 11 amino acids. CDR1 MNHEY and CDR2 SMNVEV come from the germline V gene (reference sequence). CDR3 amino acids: CASRKNTEAFF. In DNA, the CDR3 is TGTGCCAGTAGGAAGAACACTGAAGCTTTCTTT.

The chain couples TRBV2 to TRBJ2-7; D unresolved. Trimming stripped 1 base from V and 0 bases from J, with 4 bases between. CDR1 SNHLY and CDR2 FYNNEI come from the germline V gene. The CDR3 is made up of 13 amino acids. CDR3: CASSEVISYEQYF. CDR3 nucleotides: TGTGCCAGCAGTGAAGTAATCTCCTACGAGCAGTACTTC.

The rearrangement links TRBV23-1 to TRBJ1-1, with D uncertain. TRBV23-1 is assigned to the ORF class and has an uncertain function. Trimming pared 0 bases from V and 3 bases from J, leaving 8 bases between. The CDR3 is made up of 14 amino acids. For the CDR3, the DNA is TGCGCCAGCAGTCAATCTCGACGGTACACTGAAGCTTTCTTT. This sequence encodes CASSQSRRYTEAFF.

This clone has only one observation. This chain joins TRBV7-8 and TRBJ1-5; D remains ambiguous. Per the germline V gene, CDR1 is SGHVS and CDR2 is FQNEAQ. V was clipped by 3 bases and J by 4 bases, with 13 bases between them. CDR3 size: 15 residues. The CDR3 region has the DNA TGTGCCAGCAGCTTCCGCGAAGTCGGTAATCAGCCCCAGCATTTT. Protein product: CASSFREVGNQPQHF.

The CDR3, as DNA: TGTGCCAGCAGTGACCGGGGCGCCGCAGATACGCAGTATTTT. Translating gives CASSDRGAADTQYF. The chain uses TRBV2 and TRBJ2-3; D is possibly TRBD1 or TRBD2 (5 bases each). This CDR3 region has 14 residues. Germline CDR1 is SNHLY and CDR2 is FYNNEI. The V and J ends lost 3 bases and 4 bases respectively, with 11 bases between them.

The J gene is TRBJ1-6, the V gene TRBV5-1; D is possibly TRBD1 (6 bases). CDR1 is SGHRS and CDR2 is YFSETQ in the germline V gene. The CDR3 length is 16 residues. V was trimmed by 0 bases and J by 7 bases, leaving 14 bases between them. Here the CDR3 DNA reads TGCGCCAGCAGCTTGGTGTCGGGCAGGGGCAATTCACCCCTCCACTTT. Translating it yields CASSLVSGRGNSPLHF.

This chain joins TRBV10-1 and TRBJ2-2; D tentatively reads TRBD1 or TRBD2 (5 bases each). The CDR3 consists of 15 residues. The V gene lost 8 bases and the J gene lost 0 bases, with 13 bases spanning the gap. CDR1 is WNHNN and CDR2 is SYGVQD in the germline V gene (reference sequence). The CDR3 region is CASSDGGPNTGELFF. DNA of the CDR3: TGCGCCAGCTCGGATGGGGGTCCGAACACCGGGGAGCTGTTTTTT.